This is a list of T cell receptor beta chains from one sample in a study of blood T cell repertoires in COVID-19. Repertoires were generated with immunoSEQ multiplex PCR, while TCRdb's copy carries only in-frame clones and drops some. Of hundreds of thousands of clones listed, 89% are singletons. The sample taken for sequencing was peripheral blood. The receptors were gathered from a man aged 40-55 years with acute or convalescent COVID-19. Both conserved end residues are part of each CDR3. The D gene is left open where the match is weak. Only part of the rows carry a size: once, few, many, or a class if the clone is expanded.

TRBJ2-3,TRBD1,once,TRBV19,CASSTQQGGGTDTQYF,TGTGCCAGTAGTACACAACAGGGGGGAGGCACAGATACGCAGTATTTT
TRBJ1-2,TRBD1,-,TRBV5-1,CASSASYRGRVGYGYTF,TGCGCCAGCAGCGCATCGTACAGGGGGCGCGTGGGCTATGGCTACACCTTC
TRBJ2-7,TRBD1,-,TRBV5-4,CASSTPSGTEYEQYF,TGTGCCAGCAGCACACCTTCCGGGACAGAATACGAGCAGTACTTC
TRBJ1-1,TRBD1,-,TRBV6-5,CASSGDRVRNTEAFF,TGTGCCAGCAGCGGTGACAGGGTTAGGAATACTGAAGCTTTCTTT
TRBJ1-1,-,-,TRBV4-2,CASSQDLLQEGVGTEAFF,TGTGCCAGCAGCCAAGATCTCTTGCAAGAGGGGGTAGGCACTGAAGCTTTCTTT
TRBJ2-3,TRBD1,-,TRBV5-1,CASGFGQGTDTQYF,TGCGCCAGCGGCTTCGGACAGGGTACAGATACGCAGTATTTT
TRBJ2-1,-,-,TRBV29-1,CSAQGTRYNEQFF,TGCAGCGCTCAGGGTACGCGGTACAATGAGCAGTTCTTC
TRBJ1-1,-,-,TRBV28,CASSLRENTEAFF,TGTGCCAGCAGTTTACGGGAGAACACTGAAGCTTTCTTT
TRBJ1-3,-,-,TRBV5-1,CASSRTGYGNTIYF,TGCGCCAGCAGCAGAACAGGGTATGGAAACACCATATATTTT
TRBJ2-1,TRBD2,-,TRBV6-2/TRBV6-3,CASSYQAGGNEQFF,TGTGCCAGCAGTTACCAGGCGGGGGGGAATGAGCAGTTCTTC
TRBJ2-1,TRBD1,-,TRBV19,CASSTTGTVGDEQFF,TGTGCCAGTAGTACCACCGGGACAGTGGGGGATGAGCAGTTCTTC
TRBJ2-2,TRBD2,-,TRBV4-1,CASSQDRLAGGSGPGELFF,TGCGCCAGCAGCCAAGATAGACTAGCGGGAGGGTCGGGTCCCGGGGAGCTGTTTTTT
TRBJ2-7,-,-,TRBV5-6,CASSWGLNYEQYF,TGTGCCAGCAGCTGGGGACTGAACTACGAGCAGTACTTC
TRBJ2-3,-,-,TRBV5-1,CASSLYPGTDTQYF,TGCGCCAGCAGCTTGTATCCGGGCACAGATACGCAGTATTTT
TRBJ1-2,-,-,TRBV5-1,CASNVGQGPYGYTF,TGCGCCAGCAACGTCGGCCAGGGCCCCTATGGCTACACCTTC
TRBJ1-1,-,-,TRBV6-5,CASSYPSTEAFF,TGTGCCAGCAGTTACCCCTCCACTGAAGCTTTCTTT
TRBJ1-5,-,-,TRBV28,CASRNRVPNQPQHF,TGTGCCAGCAGAAACAGGGTTCCCAATCAGCCCCAGCATTTT
TRBJ1-1,TRBD1,-,TRBV7-6,CASSRGQGGNTEAFF,TGTGCCAGCAGCCGGGGACAGGGGGGGAACACTGAAGCTTTCTTT
TRBJ2-2,TRBD1,-,TRBV9,CASSTPDRVANTGELFF,TGTGCCAGCAGCACACCCGACAGGGTCGCGAACACCGGGGAGCTGTTTTTT
TRBJ2-3,TRBD2,-,TRBV11-3,CASSQGTSGPEDTQYF,TGTGCCAGCAGCCAAGGGACTAGCGGGCCTGAGGATACGCAGTATTTT
TRBJ1-1,TRBD1,once,TRBV30,CAWSVVGGFLNTEAFF,TGTGCCTGGAGTGTAGTAGGGGGCTTCTTGAACACTGAAGCTTTCTTT
TRBJ1-2,-,-,TRBV27,CASSPRTSNYGYTF,TGTGCCAGCAGTCCGAGAACCTCCAACTATGGCTACACCTTC
TRBJ2-6,-,-,TRBV9,CASSVGSFSGANVLTF,TGTGCCAGCAGCGTAGGCAGTTTCTCTGGGGCCAACGTCCTGACTTTC
TRBJ2-5,TRBD2,-,TRBV2,CASSGGSTSGIQETQYF,TGTGCCAGCAGTGGCGGAAGTACTAGCGGAATCCAAGAGACCCAGTACTTC
TRBJ2-1,-,-,TRBV27,CASSLLTGEAGSYNEQFF,TGTGCCAGCAGTTTATTAACAGGGGAGGCTGGCTCCTACAATGAGCAGTTCTTC
TRBJ2-7,TRBD1,-,TRBV19,CASGALQGSNVYEQYF,TGTGCCAGTGGGGCTTTACAGGGGTCGAACGTCTACGAGCAGTACTTC
TRBJ1-2,-,-,TRBV6-2/TRBV6-3,CASSPLPLFRQATEYGYTF,TGTGCCAGCAGTCCCTTACCCCTCTTCAGACAGGCCACTGAATATGGCTACACCTTC
TRBJ1-6,-,-,TRBV2,CASSEIRPGNNSPLHF,TGTGCCAGCAGTGAGATCCGACCGGGGAATAATTCACCCCTCCACTTT
TRBJ2-2,TRBD2,-,TRBV11-3,CASSFGAGGNTGELFF,TGTGCCAGCAGCTTCGGGGCGGGAGGTAACACCGGGGAGCTGTTTTTT
TRBJ1-1,-,-,TRBV3-1/TRBV3-2,CASSQGLMNTEAFF,TGTGCCAGCAGCCAAGGCCTAATGAACACTGAAGCTTTCTTT
TRBJ2-7,TRBD2,-,TRBV5-1,CASSPVAGGSYEQYF,TGCGCCAGCAGCCCAGTAGCGGGGGGATCCTACGAGCAGTACTTC
TRBJ1-2,-,-,TRBV7-3,CASSAQDGTDYGYTF,TGTGCCAGCAGCGCTCAGGATGGAACGGACTATGGCTACACCTTC
TRBJ2-7,-,-,TRBV5-1,CASSFRGDKIYEQYF,TGCGCCAGCAGCTTCAGGGGGGACAAAATCTACGAGCAGTACTTC
TRBJ1-3,-,-,TRBV28,CASSLPPLGNTIYF,TGTGCCAGCAGTTTACCCCCACTTGGAAACACCATATATTTT
TRBJ1-2,TRBD1,-,TRBV10-3,CAIRGTAERLGYTF,TGTGCCATCAGAGGGACAGCAGAAAGACTGGGCTACACCTTC
TRBJ2-5,TRBD2,-,TRBV10-2,CASSELRETSSVPRETQYF,TGCGCCAGCAGTGAGTTGCGGGAGACCTCAAGTGTCCCAAGGGAGACCCAGTACTTC
TRBJ1-2,TRBD1,-,TRBV28,CASRPAPDRAGYTF,TGTGCCAGCAGACCCGCACCCGACAGGGCGGGCTACACCTTC
TRBJ2-7,-,-,TRBV6-2/TRBV6-3,CASSSTDEQYF,TGTGCCAGCAGTTCGACAGACGAGCAGTACTTC
TRBJ2-1,-,-,TRBV2,CASSGGELDNEQFF,TGTGCCAGCAGTGGGGGGGAGCTTGACAATGAGCAGTTCTTC
TRBJ1-4,TRBD1,few,TRBV2,CASSRQGANEKLFF,TGTGCCAGCAGCAGACAGGGGGCTAATGAAAAACTGTTTTTT
TRBJ1-4,TRBD1,-,TRBV9,CASSERDRVEKLFF,TGTGCCAGCAGCGAACGGGACAGGGTGGAAAAACTGTTTTTT
TRBJ1-2,-,-,TRBV10-1,CASSDVVRGYTF,TGCGCCAGCAGTGACGTTGTGAGGGGCTACACCTTC
TRBJ2-5,-,-,TRBV5-1,CASKEGRDQETQYF,TGCGCCAGCAAGGAGGGCAGGGACCAAGAGACCCAGTACTTC
TRBJ1-2,-,-,TRBV6-6,CASSDRRTDFYGYTF,TGTGCCAGCAGCGATCGAAGGACGGACTTCTATGGCTACACCTTC
TRBJ2-3,TRBD2,-,TRBV27,CASSPWGGLAGPTDTQYF,TGTGCCAGCAGCCCCTGGGGGGGACTAGCGGGACCCACAGATACGCAGTATTTT
TRBJ1-1,-,-,TRBV6-5,CASRRTRNTEAFF,TGTGCCAGCAGAAGAACCAGGAACACTGAAGCTTTCTTT
TRBJ2-3,-,-,TRBV27,CASSWGLGTDTQYF,TGTGCCAGCAGTTGGGGACTGGGCACAGATACGCAGTATTTT
TRBJ2-2,TRBD1,-,TRBV5-4,CASSSTGARELFF,TGTGCCAGCAGCTCGACAGGGGCCCGGGAGCTGTTTTTT
TRBJ2-3,TRBD2,few,TRBV7-3,CASRPAGRGTADTQYF,TGTGCCAGCAGACCCGCGGGGCGGGGGACCGCAGATACGCAGTATTTT